The present TCR beta chain was sequenced within a study of CD8 T cells in ankylosing spondylitis (dated by TCRdb to the late 2010s). Looking at the study overall: T cell receptor beta repertoires were profiled in healthy donors and ankylosing spondylitis patients so that disease-linked TCR variants could be found. The whole study cohort included about a hundred healthy donors and 25 ankylosing spondylitis patients. Peripheral blood samples were taken, and synovial fluid was additionally collected from ankylosing spondylitis patients.

Note on this clonotype: Its specific antigen is unknown. The record has no base qualities; no much larger clone is one base away.

Including cysteine and phenylalanine, the CDR3 has 14 amino acids. Only the CDR3 part of the read is kept: 42 bases, read in frame from the first base. Reading the germline V gene gives CDR1 KGHDR and CDR2 SFDVKD. The junction shows trimming of 8 bases on V and 5 bases on J, plus 14 bases between the germline ends. On the study overall, not on this receptor specifically: Some motif variants were previously reported in synovial fluid and blood of reactive arthritis patients, suggesting common disease-initiation mechanisms. Significant enrichment of the disease-linked clones was reported in matched synovial fluid samples from ankylosing spondylitis patients. A TCR beta motif of several highly homologous amino acid variants appeared characteristic of blood from ankylosing spondylitis patients. A CD8+ phenotype was shown by the disease-linked clones, which were found at relatively low frequencies in peripheral blood.

The listed sequencing device is Illumina HiSeq 2500. TCR beta libraries were prepared by quantitative 5'-RACE with molecular barcodes. As for how the authors treated the data: A new computational method based on a probabilistic model of VDJ rearrangement was used to identify disease-linked TCR variants. TCRdb redid the processing of the public reads, applying fastp at Q25 and MiXCR, and retained in-frame beta chains. Identical CDR3 proteins give one entry, which carries the most common genes and DNA. The V and J calls follow TCRdb's processing rather than the paper's. This sample holds some 400,000 distinct CDR3 sequences; about a fifth were observed only once. About 17% of the sample goes to the ten largest clones.

The specimen sequenced was blood, either unsorted or a sorted T cell fraction (not recorded which). This clonotype originated in a male donor with ankylosing spondylitis. The sequence joins TRBV24-1 to TRBJ2-2, with a weak D call of TRBD1 (6 bases match). The CDR3 protein: CATKLGTGTGELFF. The nucleotide sequence reads as follows: TGTGCCACCAAGTTGGGAACAGGGACCGGGGAGCTGTTTTTT.